These 20 T cell receptor beta chains were sequenced from one sample in a study of blood T cell repertoires in COVID-19. Profiled with immunoSEQ multiplex PCR; TCRdb holds only in-frame clones, not every one. Among around 180,000 clones listed, about 88% were seen once. Sequencing was done on a sample of peripheral blood. These receptor sequences come from a human donor in a cohort sampled during active COVID-19.

The J gene is TRBJ1-1, the V gene TRBV11-1, with TRBD1 as a possible D gene (5 bases). V lost 2 bases and J lost 3, with 10 bases in between. From germline, CDR1 is SGHAT and CDR2 FQDESV (reference sequence). The CDR3 is 14 amino acids. The CDR3 here is CASSLRGFYTEAFF. The CDR3 DNA follows: TGTGCCAGCAGCTTAAGGGGATTTTACACTGAAGCTTTCTTT.

This chain joins TRBV3-1 (or the pseudogene TRBV3-2) and TRBJ2-3; TRBD2 aligns across 8 bases. Germline CDR1 is LGHDT and CDR2 is YNNKEL (reference sequence). Trimming removed 4 bases from V and 2 bases from J; junction bases left unmatched: 2. This CDR3 has 14 amino acids. CDR3 sequence: CASSLSGATDTQYF. Written as DNA, the CDR3 is TGTGCCAGCAGCCTTAGCGGGGCCACAGATACGCAGTATTTT.

The chain has TRBV5-1 and TRBJ1-6, with D possibly matching TRBD1 (5 bases). This CDR3 region has 15 residues. Trimming shortened V by 4 bases and J by 7 bases, and 15 bases separated the two germline ends. CDR1 is SGHRS and CDR2 is YFSETQ in the germline V gene. CDR3: CASSTQGIQNSPLHF. The CDR3 region has the DNA TGCGCCAGCAGCACCCAGGGAATTCAGAATTCACCCCTCCACTTT.

The rearrangement links TRBV5-4 to TRBJ2-1; 10 positions agree with TRBD1. V was clipped by 3 bases and J by 5 bases; unmatched bases: 5. CDR1 is SGHNT, CDR2 YYREEE, per germline (reference sequence). The CDR3 is 15 amino acids. The CDR3 bases are TGTGCCAGCAGCTCTCGGGACAGGGGACACAATGAGCAGTTCTTC. This sequence encodes CASSSRDRGHNEQFF.

V and J are TRBV5-6 and TRBJ1-3, with D possibly being TRBD1 (5 bases). The CDR3 is 17 residues long. The V gene lost 4 bases and the J gene lost 0 bases, with 17 bases spanning the gap. Germline CDR1 and CDR2: SGHDT and YYEEEE. CDR3 loop: CASSTIGGLSSGNTIYF. The CDR3 DNA sequence: TGTGCCAGCAGCACCATTGGGGGGTTAAGCTCTGGAAACACCATATATTTT.

This chain uses TRBV4-2 with TRBJ2-1; TRBD2 aligns across 7 bases. The V gene end was trimmed by 0 bases and the J gene end by 15 bases; junction bases not matched to a gene: 5. CDR1 is LGHNA and CDR2 is YNFKEQ in the germline V gene. The CDR3 has 12 residues. The CDR3 bases are TGTGCCAGCAGCCAAGAAGGCGGGAGCCCGTTCTTC. Translating it yields CASSQEGGSPFF.

The gene calls are TRBV30 and TRBJ1-4; D is undetermined. The CDR3 extends over 13 amino acids. CDR1 and CDR2 (germline): GTSNPN, SVGIG (reference sequence). Trimming took off 4 bases at V and 8 bases at J, with 14 bases between the two ends. CDR3 amino acids: CAWNGGPGEKLFF. DNA of the CDR3: TGTGCCTGGAATGGAGGCCCGGGCGAAAAACTGTTTTTT.

V usage is TRBV19 and J usage is TRBJ1-2; tentatively, D is TRBD1 (5 bases). Looked up from germline, CDR1 is LNHDA and CDR2 is SQIVND (reference sequence). This CDR3 has 14 amino acids. The V end was cut by 3 bases, the J end by 5 bases, with 13 bases between. The CDR3 DNA reads TGTGCCAGTAGTATCTTTGGCAGGGATTATGGCTACACCTTC. This gives the protein CASSIFGRDYGYTF.

V usage is TRBV6-5 and J usage is TRBJ1-6, with TRBD1 matching over 7 bases. CDR1 is MNHEY, CDR2 SVGAGI, per germline. V lost 0 bases and J lost 7; bases outside the gene matches: 3. This CDR3 comprises 15 residues. The CDR3 DNA reads as TGTGCCAGCAGTTACTCGTCCAGGGGGAATTCACCCCTCCACTTT. It encodes CASSYSSRGNSPLHF.

The chain links TRBV1 to TRBJ2-7; TRBD2, the table's D call, was not compared with the DNA. TRBV1 is classified as a pseudogene. The CDR3 runs 15 residues. DNA for the CDR3: TGCACCAGCACGTCCTCGACTGGGAGCTCCTACGAGCAGTACTTC. This sequence encodes CTSTSSTGSSYEQYF.

The chain joins TRBV10-3 to TRBJ1-2, with 9 bases matching TRBD1. V lost 6 bases and J lost 4; bases outside the gene matches: 3. The CDR3 totals 13 residues. Germline loops: CDR1 ENHRY, CDR2 SYGVKD. The CDR3 DNA is TGTGCCATCAGCCGACAGGGGGTCTATGGCTACACCTTC. This gives the protein CAISRQGVYGYTF.

V gene TRBV18 combines with J gene TRBJ1-4; TRBD1 agrees at 7 bases. Looked up from germline, CDR1 is KGHSH and CDR2 is LQKENI. The CDR3 extends over 17 amino acids. V trimming: 5 bases; J trimming: 5 bases; junction bases outside the gene matches: 14. This CDR3 is CASSSGIRDSSNEKLFF. CDR3 coding DNA: TGTGCCAGCTCATCAGGCATAAGGGACAGCAGCAATGAAAAACTGTTTTTT.

The rearrangement joins TRBV18 to TRBJ2-6, with D tentatively TRBD2 (5 bases). The ends were cut back, 4 bases at V and 1 base at J, with 20 bases in the middle. The germline V gene has CDR1 KGHSH and CDR2 LQKENI. The CDR3 length is 19 residues. This CDR3 is CASSRFFLGWESGANVLTF. CDR3 bases: TGTGCCAGCTCACGTTTCTTTTTGGGGTGGGAGTCTGGGGCCAACGTCCTGACTTTC.

The chain carries TRBV10-3 and TRBJ2-3; D not certain. The germline V gene encodes CDR1 ENHRY and CDR2 SYGVKD. Trimming stripped 0 bases from V and 4 bases from J, with 5 bases between. This CDR3 is built from 13 residues. The CDR3 DNA reads TGTGCCATCAGTGAGTCTCCAGCAGATACGCAGTATTTT. Translating gives CAISESPADTQYF.

The J gene is TRBJ2-5, the V gene TRBV24-1; D possibly corresponds to TRBD2 (7 bases). The CDR3 covers 16 residues. The germline V and J ends were trimmed by 4 bases and 4 bases, with 18 bases remaining between them. Germline loops: CDR1 KGHDR, CDR2 SFDVKD. The CDR3 bases are TGTGCCACCAGTGACCGCCGGGGGGCTGGGGGAGAGACCCAGTACTTC. Encoded protein: CATSDRRGAGGETQYF.

This rearrangement joins TRBV19 to TRBJ2-1; D perhaps matches TRBD2 (5 bases). The germline CDR1 and CDR2 sequences are LNHDA and SQIVND (reference sequence). Trimming took off 4 bases at V and 4 bases at J, with 14 bases between the two ends. The CDR3 is 15 residues long. The CDR3 here is CASSRASAGYNEQFF. CDR3 DNA: TGTGCCAGTAGTAGGGCCTCCGCGGGTTACAATGAGCAGTTCTTC.

This clone was recorded once. This chain uses TRBV6-6 with TRBJ1-5; D perhaps matches TRBD1 (6 bases). Germline CDR1 is MNHNY and CDR2 is SVGAGI (reference sequence). Trimming took off 0 bases at V and 6 bases at J, with 12 bases between the two ends. The CDR3 loop spans 15 amino acids. This CDR3 is CASSYSIGGSQPQHF. DNA of the CDR3: TGTGCCAGCAGTTACTCGATTGGGGGCTCTCAGCCCCAGCATTTT.

This rearrangement joins TRBV7-2 to TRBJ1-5; D is perhaps TRBD1 (6 bases). Germline V gives CDR1 SGHTA, CDR2 FQGNSA. CDR3 length equals 14 residues. The germline V and J ends were trimmed by 1 base and 7 bases, with 11 bases remaining between them. The CDR3 nucleotides are TGTGCCAGCAGCTTAGGGGGGGGCGGGCAGCCCCAGCATTTT. This codes for CASSLGGGGQPQHF.

V usage is TRBV30 and J usage is TRBJ2-5; 11 bases are shared with TRBD1. CDR1 and CDR2 from the germline V gene are GTSNPN and SVGIG (reference sequence). The CDR3 length is 15 residues. V trimming: 5 bases; J trimming: 9 bases; junction bases outside the gene matches: 14. This CDR3 is CAWGQGAIIHTPQYF. For the CDR3, the DNA is TGTGCCTGGGGACAGGGGGCGATCATCCATACCCCCCAGTACTTC.

This clone was counted at least ten times. The chain recombines TRBV27 with TRBJ2-7, with TRBD2 identical over 7 bases. CDR1 and CDR2 (germline): MNHEY, SMNVEV (reference sequence). J was trimmed by 2 bases and V by 5 bases; bases with no gene match: 3. CDR3 size: 13 residues. This CDR3 is CASSPTSAYEQYF. DNA for the CDR3: TGTGCCAGCAGTCCCACTAGCGCCTACGAGCAGTACTTC.